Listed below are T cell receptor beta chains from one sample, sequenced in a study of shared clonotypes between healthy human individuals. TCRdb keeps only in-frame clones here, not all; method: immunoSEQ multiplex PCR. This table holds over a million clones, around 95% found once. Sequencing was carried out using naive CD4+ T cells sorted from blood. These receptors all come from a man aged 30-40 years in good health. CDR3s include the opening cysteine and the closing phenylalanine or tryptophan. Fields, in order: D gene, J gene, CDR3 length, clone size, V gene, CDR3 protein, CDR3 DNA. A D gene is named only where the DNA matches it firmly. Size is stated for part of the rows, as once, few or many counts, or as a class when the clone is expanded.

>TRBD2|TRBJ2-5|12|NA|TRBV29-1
CSAGGRKETQYF
TGCAGCGCCGGGGGGAGAAAAGAGACCCAGTACTTC
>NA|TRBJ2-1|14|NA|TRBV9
CASSVTGDYNEQFF
TGTGCCAGCAGCGTTACGGGGGACTACAATGAGCAGTTCTTC
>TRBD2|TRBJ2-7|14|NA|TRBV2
CASSLAGVAYEQYF
TGTGCCAGCAGTCTAGCGGGAGTAGCCTACGAGCAGTACTTC
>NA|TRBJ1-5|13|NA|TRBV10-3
CAISGGRGQPQHF
TGTGCCATATCGGGGGGGCGTGGTCAGCCCCAGCATTTT
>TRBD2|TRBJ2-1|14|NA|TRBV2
CASRPGLAGREQFF
TGTGCCAGCAGACCTGGACTAGCGGGACGTGAGCAGTTCTTC
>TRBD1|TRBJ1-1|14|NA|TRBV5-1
CASSLNRGDTEAFF
TGCGCCAGCAGCTTGAACAGGGGCGACACTGAAGCTTTCTTT
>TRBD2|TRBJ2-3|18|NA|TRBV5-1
CASSLVGRTSGVTDTQYF
TGCGCCAGCAGCTTGGTTGGAAGGACTAGCGGGGTCACAGATACGCAGTATTTT
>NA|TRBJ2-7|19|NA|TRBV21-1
CASSNKITVGTAFSYEQYF
TGTGCCAGCAGCAATAAGATAACGGTTGGGACGGCCTTCTCCTACGAGCAGTACTTC
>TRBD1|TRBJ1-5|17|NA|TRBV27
CASSFRWTGHGNQPQHF
TGTGCCAGCAGTTTTCGGTGGACAGGCCATGGCAATCAGCCCCAGCATTTT
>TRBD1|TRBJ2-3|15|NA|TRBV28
CASSFRAGGRDTQYF
TGTGCCAGCAGTTTTAGGGCAGGGGGCAGAGATACGCAGTATTTT
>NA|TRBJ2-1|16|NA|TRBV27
CASSLFSVENYNEQFF
TGTGCCAGCAGTTTATTTTCGGTTGAGAATTACAATGAGCAGTTCTTC
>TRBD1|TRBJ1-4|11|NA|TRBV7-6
CASSKGQALFF
TGTGCCAGCAGCAAAGGACAGGCACTGTTTTTT
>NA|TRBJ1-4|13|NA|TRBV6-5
CASRRTLNEKLFF
TGTGCCAGCAGAAGGACCCTTAATGAAAAACTGTTTTTT
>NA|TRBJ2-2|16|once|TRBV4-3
CASSQGGAGATGELFF
TGCGCCAGCAGCCAAGGTGGGGCAGGGGCCACCGGGGAGCTGTTTTTT
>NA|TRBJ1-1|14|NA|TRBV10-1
CASSDPNRGTEAFF
TGCGCCAGCAGTGACCCAAACCGGGGCACTGAAGCTTTCTTT
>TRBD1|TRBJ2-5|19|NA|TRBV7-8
CASSFNTGQGRIKQETQYF
TGTGCCAGCAGCTTTAATACCGGACAGGGCCGGATAAAGCAAGAGACCCAGTACTTC
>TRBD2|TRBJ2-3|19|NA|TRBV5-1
CASSPRGTSGRSGTDTQYF
TGCGCCAGCAGCCCAAGGGGGACTAGCGGGAGAAGCGGCACAGATACGCAGTATTTT
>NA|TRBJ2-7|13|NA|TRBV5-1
CASSLVPVQEQYF
TGCGCCAGCAGCTTGGTTCCGGTCCAGGAGCAGTACTTC
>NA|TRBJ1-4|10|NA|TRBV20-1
CSAYSEKLFF
TGCAGTGCTTACAGTGAAAAACTGTTTTTT
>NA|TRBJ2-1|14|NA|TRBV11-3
CASSRPPPYNEQFF
TGTGCCAGCAGCCGCCCCCCACCCTACAATGAGCAGTTCTTC
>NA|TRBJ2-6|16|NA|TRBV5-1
CASSLGAGSGANVLTF
TGCGCCAGCAGCTTGGGGGCTGGCTCTGGGGCCAACGTCCTGACTTTC
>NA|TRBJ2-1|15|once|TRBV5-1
CASSFAPGQNNEQFF
TGCGCCAGCAGCTTTGCCCCCGGACAAAACAATGAGCAGTTCTTC
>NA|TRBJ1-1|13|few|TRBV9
CASSVGEQGEAFF
TGTGCCAGCAGCGTAGGGGAACAGGGAGAAGCTTTCTTT
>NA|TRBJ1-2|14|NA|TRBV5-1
CASSLGRGVYGYTF
TGCGCCAGCAGCTTGGGTAGGGGGGTGTATGGCTACACCTTC
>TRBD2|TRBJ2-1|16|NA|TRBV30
CAWSILAGAGVGEQFF
TGTGCCTGGAGTATTTTGGCGGGAGCGGGTGTCGGTGAGCAGTTCTTC
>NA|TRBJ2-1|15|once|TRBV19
CASSIQTRTYNEQFF
TGTGCCAGTAGTATACAGACACGCACCTACAATGAGCAGTTCTTC
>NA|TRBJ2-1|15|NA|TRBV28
CASSLAPTRNNEQFF
TGTGCCAGCAGTTTGGCACCTACCCGGAACAATGAGCAGTTCTTC
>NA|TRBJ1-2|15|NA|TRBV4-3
CASSQGITENYGYTF
TGCGCCAGCAGCCAAGGGATTACAGAGAACTATGGCTACACCTTC
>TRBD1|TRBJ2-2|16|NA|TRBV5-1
CASSSRQGLNTGELFF
TGCGCCAGCAGCAGTCGACAGGGGTTGAACACCGGGGAGCTGTTTTTT
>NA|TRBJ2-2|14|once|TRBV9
CASSIRGYTGELFF
TGTGCCAGCAGCATCAGGGGTTACACCGGGGAGCTGTTTTTT
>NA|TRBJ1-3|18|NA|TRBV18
CASSPRPLQRISGNTIYF
TGTGCCAGCTCACCGCGTCCCCTACAGAGGATCTCTGGAAACACCATATATTTT
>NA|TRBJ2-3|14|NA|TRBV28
CASSFPVRRDTQYF
TGTGCCAGCAGTTTTCCCGTAAGGCGGGATACGCAGTATTTT
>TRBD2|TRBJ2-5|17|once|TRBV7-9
CASSSGTGLAGVETQYF
TGTGCCAGCAGCTCAGGGACTGGACTAGCGGGAGTTGAGACCCAGTACTTC
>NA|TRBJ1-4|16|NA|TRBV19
CASGTAGFATNEKLFF
TGTGCCAGCGGGACGGCTGGATTTGCAACTAATGAAAAACTGTTTTTT
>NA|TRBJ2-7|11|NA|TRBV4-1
CASSQNHEQYF
TGCGCCAGCAGCCAGAACCACGAGCAGTACTTC
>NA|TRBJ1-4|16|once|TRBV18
CASSPLYRQDNEKLFF
TGTGCCAGCTCACCACTGTACAGGCAGGATAATGAAAAACTGTTTTTT
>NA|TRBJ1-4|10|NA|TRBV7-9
CASTGEKLFF
TGTGCCAGCACAGGGGAAAAACTGTTTTTT
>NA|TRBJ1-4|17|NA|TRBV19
CASSILGPTGPAEKLFF
TGTGCCAGTAGTATACTAGGGCCGACAGGTCCGGCGGAAAAACTGTTTTTT
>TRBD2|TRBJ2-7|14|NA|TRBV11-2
CASSVHSGWYEQYF
TGTGCCAGCAGCGTCCATAGCGGGTGGTACGAGCAGTACTTC
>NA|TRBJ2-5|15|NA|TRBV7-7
CASSLVAGEGETQYF
TGTGCTAGCAGCTTAGTGGCCGGGGAAGGGGAGACCCAGTACTTC
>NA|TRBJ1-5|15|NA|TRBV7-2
CASSLDTGRGQPQHF
TGTGCCAGCAGCTTAGACACGGGAAGGGGTCAGCCCCAGCATTTT